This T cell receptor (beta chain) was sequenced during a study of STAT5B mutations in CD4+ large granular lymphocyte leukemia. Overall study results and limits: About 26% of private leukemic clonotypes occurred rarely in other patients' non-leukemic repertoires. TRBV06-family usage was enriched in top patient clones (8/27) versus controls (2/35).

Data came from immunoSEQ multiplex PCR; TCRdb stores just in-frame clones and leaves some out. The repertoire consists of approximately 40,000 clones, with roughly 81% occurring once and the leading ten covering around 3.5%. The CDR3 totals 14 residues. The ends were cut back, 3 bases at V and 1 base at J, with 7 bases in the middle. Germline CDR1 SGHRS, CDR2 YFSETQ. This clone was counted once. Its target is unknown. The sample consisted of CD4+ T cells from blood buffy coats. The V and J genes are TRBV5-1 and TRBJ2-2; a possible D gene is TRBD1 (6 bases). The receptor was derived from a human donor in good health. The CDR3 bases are TGCGCCAGCAGCTGGGGACAGAACACCGGGGAGCTGTTTTTT. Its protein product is CASSWGQNTGELFF.